This T cell receptor (beta chain) derives from a study of blood T cell repertoires in COVID-19. Profiled with immunoSEQ multiplex PCR; TCRdb holds only in-frame clones, not every one. The table shows 75,000 to 90,000 clones, with 86% occurring only once. This TCR derives from a man over 45 with active or convalescent COVID-19. Sequenced sample: peripheral blood.

CDR3 coding DNA: TGTGCCAGCAGCTTATCGTTACGGCAGCCCCAGCATTTT. It codes for CASSLSLRQPQHF. This rearrangement joins TRBV7-8 to TRBJ1-5; D not certain. The V gene's germline CDR1 is SGHVS and CDR2 FQNEAQ. This CDR3 contains 13 residues. Trimming cost V 2 bases and J 7 bases, with 9 bases left between them.